The sequence of this T cell receptor (beta chain) was determined in a study of blood T cell repertoires in COVID-19. V lost 1 base and J lost 8; bases outside the gene matches: 9. The CDR3 length is 17 residues. Germline V gives CDR1 MNHEY, CDR2 SVGEGT. Profiling relied on immunoSEQ multiplex PCR, and the TCRdb table lists in-frame clones only, not all of them. The data contain roughly 200,000 clones, around 84% of them singletons. Sequencing was carried out using peripheral blood. This sequence originates from an elderly woman with active or convalescent COVID-19. The V and J genes are TRBV6-2 or TRBV6-3 and TRBJ2-1, with TRBD2 identical over 12 bases. The chain's CDR3 is CASSYFTGTSGYYEQFF. The CDR3, as DNA: TGTGCCAGCAGTTACTTCACGGGGACTAGCGGGTACTATGAGCAGTTCTTC.